What follows describes a single TCR beta chain. The source of the sample is a study of T cell responses to AZD1222 COVID-19 vaccine. Profiled with immunoSEQ multiplex PCR; TCRdb holds only in-frame clones, not every one. This sample has 150,000 to 200,000 clones, with 85% to 95% found just once. The CDR3 loop spans 14 amino acids. Germline CDR1 LNHDA, CDR2 SQIVND (reference sequence). The V and J ends lost 5 bases and 4 bases respectively, with 14 bases between them. This chain uses TRBV19 with TRBJ1-1; tentatively, D is TRBD1 (5 bases). This sequence was found in an adult in good health. Sequences were derived from peripheral blood, sampled on day 0 of AZD1222 vaccination. Written as DNA, the CDR3 is TGTGCCAGTAGTGGGGGAGCAAGTCTCACTGAAGCTTTCTTT. This sequence encodes CASSGGASLTEAFF.